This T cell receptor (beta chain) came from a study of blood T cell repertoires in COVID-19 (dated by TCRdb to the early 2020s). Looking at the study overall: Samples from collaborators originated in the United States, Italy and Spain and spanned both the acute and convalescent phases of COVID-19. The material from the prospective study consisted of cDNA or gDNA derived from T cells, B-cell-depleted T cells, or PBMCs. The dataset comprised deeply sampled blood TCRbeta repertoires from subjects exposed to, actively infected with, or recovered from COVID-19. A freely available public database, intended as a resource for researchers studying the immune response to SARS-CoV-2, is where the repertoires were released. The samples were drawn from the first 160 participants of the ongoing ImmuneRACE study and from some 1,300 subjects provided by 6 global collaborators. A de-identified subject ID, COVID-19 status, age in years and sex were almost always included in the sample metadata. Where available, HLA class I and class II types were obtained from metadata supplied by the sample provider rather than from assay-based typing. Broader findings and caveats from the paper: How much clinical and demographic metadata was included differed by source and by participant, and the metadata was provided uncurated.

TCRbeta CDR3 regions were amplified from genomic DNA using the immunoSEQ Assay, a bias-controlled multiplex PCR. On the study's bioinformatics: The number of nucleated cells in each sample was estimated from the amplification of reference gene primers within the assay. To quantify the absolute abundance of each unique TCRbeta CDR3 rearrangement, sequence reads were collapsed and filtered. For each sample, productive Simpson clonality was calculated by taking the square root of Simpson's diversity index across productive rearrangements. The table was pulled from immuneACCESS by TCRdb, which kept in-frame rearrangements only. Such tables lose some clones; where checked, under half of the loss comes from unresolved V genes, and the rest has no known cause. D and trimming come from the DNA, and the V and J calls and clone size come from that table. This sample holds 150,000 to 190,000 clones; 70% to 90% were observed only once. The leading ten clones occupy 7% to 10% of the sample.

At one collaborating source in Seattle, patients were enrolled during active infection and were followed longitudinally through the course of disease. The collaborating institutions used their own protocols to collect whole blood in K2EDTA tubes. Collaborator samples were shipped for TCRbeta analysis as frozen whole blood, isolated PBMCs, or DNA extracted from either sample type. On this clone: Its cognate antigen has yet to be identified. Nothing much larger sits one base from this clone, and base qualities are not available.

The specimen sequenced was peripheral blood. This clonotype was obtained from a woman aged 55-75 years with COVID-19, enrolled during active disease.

The DNA is as follows: TGTGCCAGCTCAGCACGGACAGGGGGTCAGCCCCAGCATTTT. Translated, it gives CASSARTGGQPQHF. The chain joins TRBV18 to TRBJ1-5; the central 10 bases match TRBD1. The germline V gene provides CDR1 KGHSH and CDR2 LQKENI. Trimming takes 5 bases off V and 6 bases off J; junction bases not matched to a gene: 4. From the cysteine up to the phenylalanine, the CDR3 has a length of 14 residues. CDR3 DNA is the only sequence kept; it has 42 bases, read in frame from the first base.